This T cell receptor beta chain comes out of a study of cytomegalovirus exposure and HLA in healthy donors. The PCR contained 60 Vbeta and 13 Jbeta primers. Assay used: immunoSEQ multiplex PCR; TCRdb lists only in-frame clones, some missing. The sample lists around 170,000 clones; approximately 82% were seen once. On this clone: Its antigen is currently unknown.

Study results and limitations: Cytomegalovirus association was listed for approximately 150 TCR beta chains. In vitro experiments confirmed that three CMV-associated chains were specific for CMV antigens. With DRB1 most and HLA-C fewest, TCR association rates differed between HLA loci in a later analysis.

The CDR3 totals 13 residues. Germline V gene lookup returns CDR1 SQVTM and CDR2 ANQGSEA. Trimming removed 7 bases at V and 5 bases at J, with 18 bases between. The receptor's source is a male donor in good health and CMV-seronegative. Sequencing input: PBMCs. This chain uses TRBV29-1 with TRBJ2-7; D is possibly TRBD2 (7 bases). The CDR3 is CSAEGGALNEQYF. The CDR3 nucleotides read TGCAGCGCCGAGGGGGGGGCGCTTAACGAGCAGTACTTC.